This T cell receptor beta chain originates from a study of T cell changes during pregnancy in multiple sclerosis. The data were produced by immunoSEQ multiplex PCR, yet TCRdb's version contains in-frame clones alone and is incomplete. The sample has approximately 37,000 clones, over 80% seen once. V gave up 2 bases and J gave up 0 bases, with 11 bases separating them. In germline, CDR1 is MNHEY, CDR2 SMNVEV (reference sequence). This CDR3 comprises 15 residues. The chain links TRBV27 to TRBJ2-7; a possible D gene is TRBD1 (6 bases). The source of this sequence is a female donor in good health, enrolled as a control in a pregnancy study. This material consisted of CD4+ T cells from peripheral blood mononuclear cells, taken in the third trimester of pregnancy. The CDR3 region has the DNA TGTGCCAGCAGTTTAACAGGGTACACCTCCTACGAGCAGTACTTC. It encodes CASSLTGYTSYEQYF.